This entry features one T cell receptor beta chain sequence. The antigen is not known. The sample originates from a study of blood T cells in healthy people across ages. A second about 6 to 12 cycle PCR used barcoded and J-beta primers. Each CDR3 protein gets one entry after TCRdb re-called the 5' RACE reads with MiXCR. The data hold about 640,000 distinct CDR3 sequences, with approximately 30% observed a single time. Study-wide points: Long-lived donors carried more naive CD4+ cells and greater diversity than aged donors.

The CDR3 is 15 residues long. Germline CDR1 reads DFQATT; CDR2 reads SNEGSKA (reference sequence). Trimming removed 3 bases at V and 6 bases at J, with 19 bases between. The sequence derives from an elderly woman in good health. The chain employs TRBV20-1 and TRBJ2-3; the D gene could be TRBD1 or TRBD2 (5 bases each). Sequencing was carried out using blood. The CDR3 loop is CSARNSGTVGDTQYF. CDR3 in DNA: TGCAGTGCTAGGAACTCCGGGACGGTGGGGGATACGCAGTATTTT.